This T cell receptor beta chain was captured by sequencing in a study of Ad26.COV2.S vaccination and SARS-CoV-2 variants. Across the whole study: The vaccine Ad26.COV2.S was put into the muscle once, or twice with 56 days between.

Trimming left V 8 bases short and J 4 bases short, with 14 bases between. This CDR3 is built from 14 residues. Germline assignment: CDR1 SNHLY and CDR2 FYNNEI. Method: immunoSEQ multiplex PCR; TCRdb's copy keeps in-frame clones and lacks some. Of about 370,000 clones in the sample, around nine tenths were seen once. Treatment defined: roughly 20 received Ad26.COV2.S at low or high dose, single or two shots; roughly 5 received placebo; per-sample allocation not given. Sampling happened 63 days after the first vaccine or placebo injection. The V and J genes are TRBV2 and TRBJ2-2; maybe TRBD2 (5 bases). This sample comprised peripheral blood, obtained in a trial of Ad26.COV2.S vaccine versus placebo. This TCR was recovered from a person between 18 and 65 years old who received the Ad26.COV2.S COVID-19 vaccine or a placebo. The CDR3 nucleotides read TGTGCCAGCGGAGGTATCGCGGGCACCGGGGAGCTGTTTTTT. Translating it yields CASGGIAGTGELFF.